This T cell receptor (beta chain) was sequenced during a study of T cell repertoires in cytomegalovirus infection. TCRdb re-called the reads with MiXCR, one entry per CDR3 protein. The sample contains about 110,000 distinct CDR3 sequences, roughly 41% of which appear only once. This CDR3 spans 13 amino acids. In germline, CDR1 is SEHNR, CDR2 FQNEAQ (reference sequence). V gave up 5 bases and J gave up 4 bases, with 10 bases separating them. Study-wide points: Of the TCR beta families, the public ones yielded a cumulative frequency that identified carriers of CMV plus the relevant HLA.

Note on this clonotype: Its target is unknown.

Sequences were derived from CD8+ T cells from cultured PBMCs, sampled from culture after CMV antigen stimulation. J is TRBJ2-3 and V is TRBV7-9; D might be TRBD2 (6 bases). This clonotype was obtained from a human donor in good health (CMV status not recorded). Some clones in this sample may be carry-over from other donors' samples. CDR3: CASSRGFPDTQYF. In nucleotides, the CDR3 is TGTGCCAGCAGCCGGGGGTTCCCAGATACGCAGTATTTT.